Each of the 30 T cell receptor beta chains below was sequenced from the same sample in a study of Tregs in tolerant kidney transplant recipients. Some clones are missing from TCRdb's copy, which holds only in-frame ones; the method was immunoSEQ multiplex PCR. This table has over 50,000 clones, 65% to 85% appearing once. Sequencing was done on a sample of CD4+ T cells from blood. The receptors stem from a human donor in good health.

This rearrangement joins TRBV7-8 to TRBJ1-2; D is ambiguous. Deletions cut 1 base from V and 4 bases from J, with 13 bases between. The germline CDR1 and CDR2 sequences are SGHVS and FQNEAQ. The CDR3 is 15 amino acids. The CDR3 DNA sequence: TGTGCCAGCAGCTTAGTGTCTTCGGTACCCTATGGCTACACCTTC. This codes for CASSLVSSVPYGYTF.

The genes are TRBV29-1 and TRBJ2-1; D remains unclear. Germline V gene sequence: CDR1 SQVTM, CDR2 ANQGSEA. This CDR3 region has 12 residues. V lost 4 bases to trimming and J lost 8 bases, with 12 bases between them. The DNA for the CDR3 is TGCAGCGTTGGCCACCCCCGGGATGAGCAGTTCTTC. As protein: CSVGHPRDEQFF.

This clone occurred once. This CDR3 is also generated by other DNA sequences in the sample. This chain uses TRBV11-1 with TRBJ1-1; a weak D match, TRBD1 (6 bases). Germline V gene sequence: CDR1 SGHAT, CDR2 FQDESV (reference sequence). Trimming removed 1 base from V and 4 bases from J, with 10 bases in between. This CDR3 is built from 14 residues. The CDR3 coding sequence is TGTGCCAGCAGCTTAGGCAGGGGTTCCACTGAAGCTTTCTTT. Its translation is CASSLGRGSTEAFF.

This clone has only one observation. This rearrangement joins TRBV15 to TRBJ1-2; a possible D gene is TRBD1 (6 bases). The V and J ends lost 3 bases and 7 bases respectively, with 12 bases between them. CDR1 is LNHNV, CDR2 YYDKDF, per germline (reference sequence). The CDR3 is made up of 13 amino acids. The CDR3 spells CATSSGGLSGYTF. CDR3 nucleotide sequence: TGTGCCACCAGCAGCGGGGGGCTTAGTGGCTACACCTTC.

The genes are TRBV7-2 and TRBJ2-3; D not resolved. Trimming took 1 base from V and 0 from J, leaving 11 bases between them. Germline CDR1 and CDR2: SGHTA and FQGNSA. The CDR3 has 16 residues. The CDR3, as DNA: TGTGCCAGCAGCTTAGGCTACCATTCTAGCACAGATACGCAGTATTTT. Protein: CASSLGYHSSTDTQYF.

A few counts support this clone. The CDR3 nucleotides read TGTGCCAGCAGCCCGACTAGCCCGGGCGGGTACGAGCAGTACTTC. Translation gives CASSPTSPGGYEQYF. The rearrangement uses TRBV7-8 and TRBJ2-7, with 7 bases matching TRBD2. V lost 5 bases to trimming and J lost 4 bases; unmatched junction nucleotides: 11. This CDR3 comprises 15 residues. Germline values: CDR1 SGHVS, CDR2 FQNEAQ.

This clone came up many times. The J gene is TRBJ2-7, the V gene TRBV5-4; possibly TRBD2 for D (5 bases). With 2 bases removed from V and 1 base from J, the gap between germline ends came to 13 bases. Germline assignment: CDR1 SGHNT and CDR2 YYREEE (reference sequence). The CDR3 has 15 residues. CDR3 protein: CASSLGGSLSYEQYF. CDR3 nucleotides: TGTGCCAGCAGCTTAGGTGGGAGTCTATCCTACGAGCAGTACTTC.

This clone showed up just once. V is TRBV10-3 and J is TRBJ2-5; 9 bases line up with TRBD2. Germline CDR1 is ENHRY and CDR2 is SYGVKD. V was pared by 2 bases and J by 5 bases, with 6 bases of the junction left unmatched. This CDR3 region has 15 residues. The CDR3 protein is CAISEGSGGRETQYF. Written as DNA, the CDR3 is TGTGCCATCAGTGAGGGTAGCGGGGGCCGGGAGACCCAGTACTTC.

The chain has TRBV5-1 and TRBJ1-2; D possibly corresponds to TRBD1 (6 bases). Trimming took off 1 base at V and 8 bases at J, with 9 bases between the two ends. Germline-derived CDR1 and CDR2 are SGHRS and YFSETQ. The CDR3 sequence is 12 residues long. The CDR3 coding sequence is TGCGCCAGCAGCTTGCGGGGGCTAGGCTACACCTTC. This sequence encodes CASSLRGLGYTF.

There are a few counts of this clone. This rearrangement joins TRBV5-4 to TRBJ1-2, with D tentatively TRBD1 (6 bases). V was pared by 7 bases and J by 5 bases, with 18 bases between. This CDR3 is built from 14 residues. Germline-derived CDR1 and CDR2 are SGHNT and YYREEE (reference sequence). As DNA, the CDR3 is TGTGCCAGCTCGAAGGTACAGGGCAAGTATGGCTACACCTTC. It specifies CASSKVQGKYGYTF. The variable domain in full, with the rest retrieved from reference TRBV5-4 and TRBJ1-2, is ETGVTQSPTHLIKTRGQQVTLRCSSQSGHNTVSWYQQALGQGPQFIFQYYREEENGRGNFPPRFSGLQFPNYSSELNVNALELDDSALYLCASSKVQGKYGYTFGSGTRLTVV.

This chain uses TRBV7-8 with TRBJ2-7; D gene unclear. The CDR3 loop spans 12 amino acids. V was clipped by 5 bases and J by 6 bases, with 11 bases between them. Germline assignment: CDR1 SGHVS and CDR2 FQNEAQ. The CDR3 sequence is CASSPHGGEQYF. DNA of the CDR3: TGTGCCAGCAGCCCCCACGGTGGCGAGCAGTACTTC.

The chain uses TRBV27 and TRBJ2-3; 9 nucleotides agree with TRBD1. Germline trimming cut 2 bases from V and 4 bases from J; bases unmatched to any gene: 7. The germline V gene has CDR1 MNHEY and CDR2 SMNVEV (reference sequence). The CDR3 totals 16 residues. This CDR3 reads CASSLIGQGNSDTQYF. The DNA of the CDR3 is TGTGCCAGCAGTTTAATAGGACAGGGGAATTCAGATACGCAGTATTTT.

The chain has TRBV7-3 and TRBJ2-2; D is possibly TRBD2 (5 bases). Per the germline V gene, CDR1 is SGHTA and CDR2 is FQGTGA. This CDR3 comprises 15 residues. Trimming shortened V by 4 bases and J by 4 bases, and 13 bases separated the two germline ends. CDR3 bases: TGTGCCAGCAGCTCCCAACCTAGCTCCACCGGGGAGCTGTTTTTT. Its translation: CASSSQPSSTGELFF.

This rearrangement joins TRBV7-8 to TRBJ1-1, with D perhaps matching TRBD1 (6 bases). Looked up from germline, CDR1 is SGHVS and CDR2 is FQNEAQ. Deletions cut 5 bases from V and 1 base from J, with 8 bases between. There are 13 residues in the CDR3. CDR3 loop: CASSVQGNTEAFF. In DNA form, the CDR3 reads TGTGCCAGCAGCGTACAGGGGAACACTGAAGCTTTCTTT.

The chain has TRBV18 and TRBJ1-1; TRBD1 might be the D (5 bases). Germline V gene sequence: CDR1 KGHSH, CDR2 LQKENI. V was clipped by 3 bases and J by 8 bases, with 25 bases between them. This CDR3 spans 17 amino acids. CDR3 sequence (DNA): TGTGCCAGCTCACCTCAGCCCCCCCCAGGGATATCCCGGGAAGCTTTCTTT. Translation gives CASSPQPPPGISREAFF.

CDR3 region: CASRDTPYSNQPQHF. In DNA, the CDR3 is TGTGCCAGCCGGGACACCCCTTATAGCAATCAGCCCCAGCATTTT. The V call is TRBV19, the J call TRBJ1-5; a possible D gene is TRBD1 (6 bases). Germline CDR1 reads LNHDA; CDR2 reads SQIVND (reference sequence). V dropped 9 bases and J dropped 0 bases, with 15 bases sitting between them. CDR3 length: 15 amino acids.

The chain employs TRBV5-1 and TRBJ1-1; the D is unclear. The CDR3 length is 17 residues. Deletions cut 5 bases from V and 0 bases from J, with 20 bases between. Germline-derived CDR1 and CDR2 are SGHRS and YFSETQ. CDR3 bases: TGCGCCAGCAGTCGAACGGTCCAGACATACATGAACACTGAAGCTTTCTTT. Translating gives CASSRTVQTYMNTEAFF.

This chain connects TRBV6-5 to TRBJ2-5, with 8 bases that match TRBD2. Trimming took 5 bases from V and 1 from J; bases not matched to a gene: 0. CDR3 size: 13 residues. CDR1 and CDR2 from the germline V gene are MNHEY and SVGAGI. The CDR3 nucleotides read TGTGCCAGCAGTCGGGGGGGCCAAGAGACCCAGTACTTC. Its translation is CASSRGGQETQYF.

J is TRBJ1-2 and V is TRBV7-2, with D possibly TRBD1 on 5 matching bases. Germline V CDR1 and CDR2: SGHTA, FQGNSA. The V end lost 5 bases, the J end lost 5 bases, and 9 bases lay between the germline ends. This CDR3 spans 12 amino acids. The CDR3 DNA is TGTGCCAGCAGCACGCGACAGTATGGCTACACCTTC. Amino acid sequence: CASSTRQYGYTF.

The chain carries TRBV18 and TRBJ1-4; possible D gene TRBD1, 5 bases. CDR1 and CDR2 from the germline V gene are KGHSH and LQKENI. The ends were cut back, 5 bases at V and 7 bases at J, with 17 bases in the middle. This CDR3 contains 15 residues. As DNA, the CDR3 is TGTGCCAGCTCAAGCCAGGGTCTGGGAGGTGAAAAACTGTTTTTT. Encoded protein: CASSSQGLGGEKLFF.

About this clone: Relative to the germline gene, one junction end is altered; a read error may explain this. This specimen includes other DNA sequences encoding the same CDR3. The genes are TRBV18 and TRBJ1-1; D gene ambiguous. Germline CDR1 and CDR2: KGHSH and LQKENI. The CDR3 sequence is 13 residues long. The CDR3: CASSPGLNTEAFF. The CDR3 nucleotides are TGTGCCAGCTCACCCGGCTTGAACACTGAGGCTTTCTTT.

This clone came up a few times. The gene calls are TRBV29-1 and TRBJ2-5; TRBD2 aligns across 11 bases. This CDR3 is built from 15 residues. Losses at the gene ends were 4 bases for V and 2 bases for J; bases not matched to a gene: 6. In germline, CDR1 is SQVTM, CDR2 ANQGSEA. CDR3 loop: CSVVLLAGGQETQYF. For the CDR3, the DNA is TGCAGCGTTGTACTCTTAGCGGGGGGGCAAGAGACCCAGTACTTC. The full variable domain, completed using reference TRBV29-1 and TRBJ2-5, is SAVISQKPSRDICQRGTSLTIQCQVDSQVTMMFWYRQQPGQSLTLIATANQGSEATYESGFVIDKFPISRPNLTFSTLTVSNMSPEDSSIYLCSVVLLAGGQETQYFGPGTRLLVL.

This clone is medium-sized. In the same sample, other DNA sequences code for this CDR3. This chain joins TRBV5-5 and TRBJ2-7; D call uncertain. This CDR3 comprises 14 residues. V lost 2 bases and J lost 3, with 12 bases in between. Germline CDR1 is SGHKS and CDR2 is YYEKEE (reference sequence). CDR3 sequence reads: CASSLRGTDYEQYF. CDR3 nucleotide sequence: TGTGCCAGCAGCTTACGTGGCACCGACTACGAGCAGTACTTC.

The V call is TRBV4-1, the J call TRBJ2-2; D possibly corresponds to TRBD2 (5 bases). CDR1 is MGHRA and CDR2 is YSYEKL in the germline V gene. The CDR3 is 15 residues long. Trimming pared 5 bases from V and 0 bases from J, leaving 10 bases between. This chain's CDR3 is CASSTGLSNTGELFF. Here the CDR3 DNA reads TGCGCCAGCAGCACCGGACTTTCGAACACCGGGGAGCTGTTTTTT.

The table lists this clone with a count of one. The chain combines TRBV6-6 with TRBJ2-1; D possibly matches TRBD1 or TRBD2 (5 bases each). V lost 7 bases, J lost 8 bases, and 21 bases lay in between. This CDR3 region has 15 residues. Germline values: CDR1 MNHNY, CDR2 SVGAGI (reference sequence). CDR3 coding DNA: TGTGCCAGCAACATGGGCCCGGGGCCTCAGGATGAGCAGTTCTTC. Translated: CASNMGPGPQDEQFF.

The chain's CDR3 is CASSQGGQLNSPLHF. Here the CDR3 DNA reads TGCGCCAGCAGCCAAGGGGGACAGTTAAATTCACCCCTCCACTTT. The V and J genes are TRBV4-1 and TRBJ1-6; TRBD1 agrees at 7 bases. CDR3 size: 15 residues. The germline gives CDR1 MGHRA, CDR2 YSYEKL. V gave up 1 base and J gave up 7 bases; unmatched junction bases: 4.

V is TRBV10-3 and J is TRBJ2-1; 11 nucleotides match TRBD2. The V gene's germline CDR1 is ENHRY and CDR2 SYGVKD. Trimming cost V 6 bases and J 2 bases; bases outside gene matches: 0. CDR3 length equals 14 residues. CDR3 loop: CAIRTSGTYNEQFF. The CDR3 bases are TGTGCCATCAGGACTAGCGGGACCTACAATGAGCAGTTCTTC.

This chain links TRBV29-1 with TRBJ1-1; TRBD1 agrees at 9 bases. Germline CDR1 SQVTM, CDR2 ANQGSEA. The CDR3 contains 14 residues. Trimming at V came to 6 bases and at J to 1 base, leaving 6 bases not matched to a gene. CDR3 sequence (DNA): TGCAGCGTCTCATGGACAGGGGCGAACACTGAAGCTTTCTTT. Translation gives CSVSWTGANTEAFF.

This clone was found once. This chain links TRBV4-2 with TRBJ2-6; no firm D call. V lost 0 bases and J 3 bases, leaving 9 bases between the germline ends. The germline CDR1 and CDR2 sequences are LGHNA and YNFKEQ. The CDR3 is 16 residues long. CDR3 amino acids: CASSQDDPGGANVLTF. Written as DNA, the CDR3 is TGTGCCAGCAGCCAAGACGATCCCGGTGGGGCCAACGTCCTGACTTTC.

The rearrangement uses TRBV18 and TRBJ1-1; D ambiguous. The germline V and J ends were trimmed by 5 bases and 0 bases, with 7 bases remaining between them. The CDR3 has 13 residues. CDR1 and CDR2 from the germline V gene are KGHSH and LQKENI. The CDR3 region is CASSETVNTEAFF. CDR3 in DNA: TGTGCCAGCTCAGAAACAGTGAACACTGAAGCTTTCTTT.